This T cell receptor (beta chain) was captured by sequencing in a study of OX40 agonist ivuxolimab in advanced cancers. Background on the study: Partial responses, seen in three patients, involved one hepatocellular carcinoma and two cutaneous melanomas.

General study points: Certain nonresponding patients likewise had low normalized T-cell clonal expansion. Partial responders at 0.1-3.0 mg/kg showed near-lowest clonal expansion.

Assay used: immunoSEQ multiplex PCR; TCRdb lists only in-frame clones, some missing. The sample has 72,000 or so clones, about nine tenths seen once. The CDR3 runs 12 residues. Per germline, CDR1 LNHDA and CDR2 SQIVND (reference sequence). Trimming pared 3 bases from V and 10 bases from J, leaving 10 bases between. A word on this clone: Its target is not known.

The receptor's source is an adult with an advanced solid tumor such as melanoma, head and neck, liver or kidney cancer. The source was CD4+ or CD8+ T cells sorted from blood, collected in a trial of the OX40 agonist ivuxolimab. V gene TRBV19 combines with J gene TRBJ1-5; no firm D call. The DNA of the CDR3 is TGTGCCAGTAGTATCATCGACGGACCCCAGCATTTT. This encodes CASSIIDGPQHF.